This T cell receptor (beta chain) comes out of a study of blood T cell repertoires in COVID-19. Looking at the study overall: Acute-phase and convalescent COVID-19 samples originated in the United States, Italy and Spain. Nucleic acid was either cDNA or gDNA, and it came from T cells, B-cell-depleted T cells, or PBMCs.

In the study's own analysis: The assay estimated nucleated cells by amplifying reference gene primers. Clones were read by immunoSEQ multiplex PCR, and TCRdb kept only the in-frame ones, dropping some. V and J calls and clone size are as listed in that table; D and trimming were resolved from the DNA. The repertoire consists of 150,000 or so clones, with roughly 80% occurring once and the leading ten covering 25% to 30%. CDR1 SGHNT and CDR2 YYREEE come from the germline V gene (reference sequence). The CDR3 runs to 13 residues. The ends were cut back, 7 bases at V and 5 bases at J, with 13 bases in the middle.

Sequencing was performed on peripheral blood. The TCR sequence derives from a woman aged 55-69 years with acute or convalescent COVID-19. V usage is TRBV5-4 and J usage is TRBJ2-1; D unresolved. CDR3 nucleotide sequence: TGTGCCAGCGTCTCGGGTGCAAACAATGAGCAGTTCTTC. Amino acid sequence: CASVSGANNEQFF.